This T cell receptor beta chain was obtained from a study of blood T cell repertoires in COVID-19 (dated by TCRdb to 2019 to 2021). With respect to the entire study: The collaborator samples originated in the United States, Italy and Spain and spanned the acute and convalescent phases of COVID-19. The material from the prospective study consisted of cDNA or gDNA derived from T cells, B-cell-depleted T cells, or PBMCs. Deeply sampled blood TCRbeta repertoires from subjects exposed to, actively infected with, or recovered from COVID-19 were included in the dataset. The repertoires were made available in a free public database intended to serve as a resource for research on the immune response to SARS-CoV-2. The samples were drawn from two sources: the first 160 participants of the ongoing ImmuneRACE study, and 1,000 to 1,500 subjects contributed by 6 global collaborators. A de-identified subject ID, COVID-19 status, age in years and sex were almost always included in the sample metadata. HLA class I and class II types, where available, came from metadata supplied by the sample provider rather than from assay-based typing.

TCRbeta CDR3 regions were amplified from genomic DNA using the immunoSEQ Assay, a bias-controlled multiplex PCR. The source study handled its data this way. The number of nucleated cells in each sample was estimated from the amplification of reference gene primers within the assay. Sequence reads were collapsed and filtered to measure the absolute abundance of every unique TCRbeta CDR3 rearrangement. For each sample, productive Simpson clonality was calculated as the square root of Simpson's diversity index across productive rearrangements. Drawn from immuneACCESS, this table holds only the in-frame rearrangements with V and J called that TCRdb kept. Clones are partly lost; checked studies trace under half to an unresolved V gene and leave the rest unexplained. Clonal size and the V and J genes are those of that table, whereas D and trimming came from the DNA. In all, the sample holds some 200,000 clones, and 65% to 85% of those were seen once. Clones ranked in the top ten supply over 1% of the sample.

Study-level results and caveats: How much clinical and demographic metadata was included differed by source and by participant, and the metadata was provided uncurated.

Concerning this clone itself: Its antigen is still unknown. There are no base qualities to consult, and no much larger clone falls within one base.

One collaborating source in Seattle enrolled patients during active infection and followed them longitudinally through the course of disease. Whole blood was collected in K2EDTA tubes by collaborating institutions according to the institutions' own protocols. For TCRbeta analysis, collaborators shipped samples as frozen whole blood, isolated PBMCs, or DNA extracted from either of those sample types. A distance of 17 bases separates the germline ends of V and J, which lose 0 bases and 7 bases respectively. The germline V gene encodes CDR1 SGDLS and CDR2 YYNGEE. The CDR3, from cysteine to phenylalanine, totals 16 residues. The only DNA kept is the CDR3, 48 bases in frame from the first base.

The source material was peripheral blood. Recombination connected TRBV9 to TRBJ2-1; the D gene is possibly TRBD1, with 6 bases matching. The TCR originated in a woman in her twenties or thirties with COVID-19, enrolled during active disease. The DNA sequence reads TGTGCCAGCAGCGTAGTTGTGGGGGCCGGTGGGAATGAGCAGTTCTTC. Translated, this gives CASSVVVGAGGNEQFF.